One and the same sample provided the 19 T cell receptor beta chains below, sequenced in a study of vaccination effects on CD4 cells after COVID-19. With 10 days of culture completed, CD4+ T cells were isolated. The table came from immunoSEQ multiplex PCR; TCRdb's copy has only in-frame clones and leaves some out. The data contain around 50,000 clones, 67% of them singletons. These receptors' targets are unknown. The sample here was CD4+ T cells from PBMCs cultured without peptide, taken before COVID-19 vaccination. The source is a human donor who received a COVID-19 vaccine.

This clone has just a few counts. V usage is TRBV7-9 and J usage is TRBJ1-1; 7 nucleotides line up with TRBD1. V shed 5 bases, J shed 9 bases, and the junction held 12 bases outside the gene matches. CDR1 is SEHNR, CDR2 FQNEAQ, per germline (reference sequence). CDR3 length: 14 residues. CDR3 residues: CASSKDTGATKAFF. DNA of the CDR3: TGTGCCAGCAGCAAAGACACAGGGGCCACAAAAGCTTTCTTT.

This chain links TRBV10-3 with TRBJ1-3; D not resolved. Trimming took 11 bases from V and 0 from J, leaving 20 bases between them. The CDR3 extends over 16 amino acids. CDR1 is ENHRY, CDR2 SYGVKD, per germline. The CDR3 loop reads CALSMPPGASGNTIYF. As DNA, the CDR3 is TGTGCCCTCTCAATGCCCCCAGGAGCCTCTGGAAACACCATATATTTT.

The chain is built from TRBV3-1 (or the pseudogene TRBV3-2) and TRBJ2-1; D is undetermined. This CDR3 has 13 residues. Trimming took 3 bases from V and 5 from J, leaving 8 bases between them. Germline values: CDR1 LGHDT, CDR2 YNNKEL (reference sequence). This CDR3 reads CASSQSQNNEQFF. The CDR3 DNA sequence: TGTGCCAGCAGCCAGTCACAGAACAATGAGCAGTTCTTC.

The chain links TRBV21-1 to TRBJ1-4. TRBV21-1 is tagged as a pseudogene. CDR3 size: 12 residues. The CDR3 coding sequence is TGTGCCAGCGTACGGGGGCCGTCCGAACTGTTTTTT. Its translation: CASVRGPSELFF.

The CDR3 region is CASSDAGVAYEQYF. The CDR3 DNA reads TGTGCCAGTAGTGACGCGGGAGTGGCCTACGAGCAGTACTTC. The gene calls are TRBV19 and TRBJ2-7; 7 bases fit TRBD2. The CDR3 consists of 14 residues. Germline values: CDR1 LNHDA, CDR2 SQIVND (reference sequence). The junction had 6 bases not matched to a gene; V was cut back by 5 bases and J by 2 bases.

The rearrangement joins TRBV20-1 to TRBJ1-5; D unresolved. The CDR3 loop spans 9 amino acids. V shed 4 bases and J shed 11 bases, with 6 bases lying between them. Germline V gene lookup returns CDR1 DFQATT and CDR2 SNEGSKA (reference sequence). CDR3 region: CSATLTQHF. CDR3 nucleotide sequence: TGCAGTGCTACCTTGACCCAGCATTTT.

The genes are TRBV6-6 and TRBJ1-1, with TRBD1 matching over 12 bases. There are 14 residues in the CDR3. With 5 bases clipped from V and 11 bases from J, the junction kept 9 bases outside the gene matches. From germline, CDR1 is MNHNY and CDR2 SVGAGI (reference sequence). The CDR3 nucleotides are TGTGCCAGCAGTCCCCTCAGGGACAGGGGGCGGGCTTTCTTT. Its translation is CASSPLRDRGRAFF.

There are a few counts of this clone. This chain uses TRBV19 with TRBJ2-1; 13 nucleotides agree with TRBD2. The CDR3 has 16 amino acids. With 6 bases clipped from V and 2 bases from J, the junction kept 4 bases outside the gene matches. Looked up from germline, CDR1 is LNHDA and CDR2 is SQIVND (reference sequence). The CDR3 DNA reads as TGTGCCAGTAGCCGGACTAGCGGGAGTGCCTACAATGAGCAGTTCTTC. Translation: CASSRTSGSAYNEQFF.

The J gene is TRBJ1-1, the V gene TRBV3-1 (or the pseudogene TRBV3-2); TRBD1 matches 7 bases. V was pared by 3 bases and J by 3 bases, with 4 bases of the junction left unmatched. The CDR3 is 14 amino acids. CDR1 is LGHDT and CDR2 is YNNKEL in the germline V gene (reference sequence). CDR3 nucleotides: TGTGCCAGCAGCCAGCTTACAGGGGACACTGAAGCTTTCTTT. This codes for CASSQLTGDTEAFF.

The V and J genes are TRBV4-3 and TRBJ1-1; D call uncertain. Germline V gene lookup returns CDR1 LGHNA and CDR2 YSLEER. The CDR3 contains 15 residues. V was cut by 1 base and J by 0 bases, with 9 bases left in between. The CDR3 DNA follows: TGCGCCAGCAGCCAAGGCTGGCAGCTGAACACTGAAGCTTTCTTT. Translation gives CASSQGWQLNTEAFF.

Here the CDR3 reads CASTKQREVGAEQFF. CDR3 bases: TGTGCCAGCACCAAGCAGCGGGAGGTTGGTGCTGAGCAGTTCTTC. V and J are TRBV28 and TRBJ2-1; 9 nucleotides align to TRBD2. In germline, CDR1 is MDHEN, CDR2 SYDVKM. This CDR3 contains 15 residues. Losses at the gene ends were 7 bases for V and 9 bases for J; bases not matched to a gene: 13.

This clone was detected only a few times. The gene calls are TRBV7-2 and TRBJ2-7; D perhaps matches TRBD2 (5 bases). In germline, CDR1 is SGHTA, CDR2 FQGNSA. The V end was cut by 5 bases, the J end by 2 bases, with 13 bases between. CDR3 length: 14 residues. The CDR3 is CASSPGSTAYEQYF. The DNA of the CDR3 is TGTGCCAGCAGCCCGGGGAGCACAGCCTACGAGCAGTACTTC.

The chain recombines TRBV6-5 with TRBJ1-1, with D possibly matching TRBD1 (5 bases). V lost 6 bases and J 10 bases, leaving 21 bases between the germline ends. The CDR3 extends over 14 amino acids. Germline CDR1 reads MNHEY; CDR2 reads SVGAGI. CDR3 sequence (DNA): TGTGCCAGCAGACCCACGGAGGGGAAGGGCGGAGCTTTCTTT. Its translation is CASRPTEGKGGAFF.

The chain employs TRBV12-5 and TRBJ1-5; D not certain. Trimming cost V 3 bases and J 5 bases, with 8 bases left between them. The CDR3 has 13 amino acids. The germline V gene has CDR1 LGHNT and CDR2 FRNRAP. The chain's CDR3 is CASGFLTHQPQHF. For the CDR3, the DNA is TGTGCTAGTGGTTTCCTGACACATCAGCCCCAGCATTTT.

The chain employs TRBV19 and TRBJ2-7; 9 positions agree with TRBD2. CDR3 length: 14 amino acids. The germline CDR1 and CDR2 sequences are LNHDA and SQIVND (reference sequence). The V and J ends lost 5 bases and 7 bases, in that order; junction bases with no gene match: 9. The CDR3 DNA follows: TGTGCCAGTAGTCGCCTAGCGGGGTCGGGGGAGCAGTACTTC. Its translation: CASSRLAGSGEQYF. Full variable domain (remainder filled in from reference TRBV19 and TRBJ2-7): DGGITQSPKYLFRKEGQNVTLSCEQNLNHDAMYWYRQDPGQGLRLIYYSQIVNDFQKGDIAEGYSVSREKKESFPLTVTSAQKNPTAFYLCASSRLAGSGEQYFGPGTRLTVT.

This sequence joins TRBV3-1 (or the pseudogene TRBV3-2) and TRBJ2-4; 10 bases match TRBD1. Trimming cost V 6 bases and J 8 bases; bases outside gene matches: 13. The germline V gene encodes CDR1 LGHDT and CDR2 YNNKEL (reference sequence). This CDR3 is built from 16 residues. Written as DNA, the CDR3 is TGTGCCAGCAGTCACTCTCCTGGGACAGGGGAGGACATTCAGTACTTC. Its protein is CASSHSPGTGEDIQYF.

This clone has only a few counts. For the CDR3, the DNA is TGTGCCAGCAGCCAAGGGGGGAAGGGTTGGACTGAAGCTTTCTTT. Translating it yields CASSQGGKGWTEAFF. The chain links TRBV3-1 (or the pseudogene TRBV3-2) to TRBJ1-1; possibly TRBD1 for D (5 bases). This CDR3 spans 15 amino acids. Germline V gene lookup returns CDR1 LGHDT and CDR2 YNNKEL (reference sequence). Trimming left V 1 base short and J 5 bases short, with 14 bases between.

V is TRBV21-1 and J is TRBJ1-2; the tabulated D call, TRBD1, remains unverified against the DNA. TRBV21-1 is recorded as a pseudogene. This CDR3 spans 15 amino acids. The chain's CDR3 is CASSNIQGANYGYTF. The CDR3 region has the DNA TGTGCCAGCAGCAATATACAGGGGGCTAACTATGGCTACACCTTC.

The V and J genes are TRBV11-2 and TRBJ2-2; no firm D call. V lost 8 bases, J lost 5 bases, and 18 bases lay in between. In germline, CDR1 is SGHAT, CDR2 FQNNGV. The CDR3 extends over 15 amino acids. As DNA, the CDR3 is TGTGCCAGCTATGACTTGGGTGAGAGAACCGGGGAGCTGTTTTTT. Its translation: CASYDLGERTGELFF.